This TCR beta chain was sequenced for a study of control samples from healthy donors and cancer patients. Profiled with immunoSEQ multiplex PCR; TCRdb holds only in-frame clones, not every one. The repertoire holds 120,000 or so clones, with 85% to 95% as singletons. The origin of this receptor is a man aged 80 or over with head and neck cancer. Input material: PBMCs.

The CDR3 DNA is TGTGCCAGCAGCTTAGAACGCTCCTACGAGCAGTACTTC. Its protein is CASSLERSYEQYF. V usage is TRBV11-2 and J usage is TRBJ2-7; D unclear. The CDR3 spans 13 residues. Trimming removed 0 bases at V and 0 bases at J, with 3 bases between. Germline V CDR1 and CDR2: SGHAT, FQNNGV.